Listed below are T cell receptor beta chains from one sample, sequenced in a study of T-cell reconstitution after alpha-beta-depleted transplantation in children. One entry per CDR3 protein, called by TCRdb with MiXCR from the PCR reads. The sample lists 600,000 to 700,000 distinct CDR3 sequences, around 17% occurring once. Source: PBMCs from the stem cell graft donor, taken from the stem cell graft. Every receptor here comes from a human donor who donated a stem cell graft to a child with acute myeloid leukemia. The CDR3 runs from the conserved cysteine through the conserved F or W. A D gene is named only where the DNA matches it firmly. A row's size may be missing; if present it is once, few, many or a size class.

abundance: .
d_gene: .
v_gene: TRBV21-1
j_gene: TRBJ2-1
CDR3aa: CASSKALKGARENEQFF
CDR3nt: TGTGCCAGCAGCAAAGCGCTGAAAGGGGCAAGGGAGAATGAGCAGTTCTTC

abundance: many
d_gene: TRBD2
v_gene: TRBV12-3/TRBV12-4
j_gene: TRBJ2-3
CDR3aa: CASRPGGRSTDTQYF
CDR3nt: TGTGCCAGCAGACCGGGGGGAAGGAGCACAGATACGCAGTATTTT

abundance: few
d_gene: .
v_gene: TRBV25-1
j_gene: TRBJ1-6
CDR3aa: CASSGQNNSPLHF
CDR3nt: TGTGCCAGCAGTGGGCAGAATAATTCACCCCTCCACTTT

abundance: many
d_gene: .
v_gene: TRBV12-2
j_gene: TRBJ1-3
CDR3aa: CASRYRPSGNTIYF
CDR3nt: TGTGCAAGTCGCTACCGGCCTTCTGGAAACACCATATATTTT

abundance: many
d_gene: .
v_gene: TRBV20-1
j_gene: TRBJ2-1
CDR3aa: CSAGGSLNDNEQFF
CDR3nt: TGCAGTGCTGGGGGGAGCTTAAACGACAATGAGCAGTTCTTC

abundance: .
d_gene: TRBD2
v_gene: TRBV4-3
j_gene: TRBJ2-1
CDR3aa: CASSQGWRGYNEQFF
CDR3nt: TGCGCCAGCAGCCAGGGATGGCGGGGGTACAATGAGCAGTTCTTC

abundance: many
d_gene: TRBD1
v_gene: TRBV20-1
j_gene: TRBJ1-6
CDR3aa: CSASPGQGHNSPLHF
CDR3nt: TGCAGTGCTAGTCCGGGACAGGGTCACAATTCACCCCTCCACTTT

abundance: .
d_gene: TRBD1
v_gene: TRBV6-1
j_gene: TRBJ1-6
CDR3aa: CASSATGLNSPLHF
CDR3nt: TGTGCCAGCAGCGCGACAGGGTTGAATTCACCCCTCCACTTT

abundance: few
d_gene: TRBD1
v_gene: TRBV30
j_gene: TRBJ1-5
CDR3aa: CAWSPGQVNQPQHF
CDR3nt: TGTGCCTGGTCACCGGGACAGGTCAATCAGCCCCAGCATTTT

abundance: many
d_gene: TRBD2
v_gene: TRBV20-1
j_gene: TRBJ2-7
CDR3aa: CSARLADTYEQYF
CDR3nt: TGCAGTGCTCGACTAGCGGATACCTACGAGCAGTACTTC

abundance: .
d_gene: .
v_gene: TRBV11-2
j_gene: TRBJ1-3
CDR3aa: CASSFPWGGAGNTIYF
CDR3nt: TGTGCCAGCAGCTTCCCATGGGGAGGCGCTGGAAACACCATATATTTT

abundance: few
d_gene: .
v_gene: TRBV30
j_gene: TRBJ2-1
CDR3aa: CACLGGKSSYNEQFF
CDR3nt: TGTGCCTGTCTGGGGGGTAAATCCTCCTACAATGAGCAGTTCTTC

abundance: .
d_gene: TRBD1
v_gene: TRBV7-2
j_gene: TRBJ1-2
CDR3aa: CASSLDQGANYGYTF
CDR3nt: TGTGCCAGCAGCTTAGACCAGGGGGCTAACTATGGCTACACCTTC

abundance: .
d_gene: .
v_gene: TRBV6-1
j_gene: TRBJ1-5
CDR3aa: CASSRGKTQPQHF
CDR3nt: TGTGCCAGCAGCCGGGGGAAAACTCAGCCCCAGCATTTT

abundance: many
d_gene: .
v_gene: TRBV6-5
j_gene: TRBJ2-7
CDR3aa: CASSYSPGGTYEQYF
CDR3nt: TGTGCCAGCAGTTACTCTCCCGGTGGGACCTACGAGCAGTACTTC

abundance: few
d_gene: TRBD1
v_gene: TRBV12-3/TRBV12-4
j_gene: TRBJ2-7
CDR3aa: CASRDPGQRYEQYF
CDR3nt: TGTGCCAGCAGGGACCCGGGACAGAGGTACGAGCAGTACTTC

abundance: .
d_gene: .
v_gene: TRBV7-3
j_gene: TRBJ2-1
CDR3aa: CASSFLGGSYNEQFF
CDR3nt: TGTGCCAGCAGTTTCCTAGGGGGATCCTACAATGAGCAGTTCTTC

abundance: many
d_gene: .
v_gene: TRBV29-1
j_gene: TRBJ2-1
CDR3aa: CSVEGLGYNEQFF
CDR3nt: TGCAGCGTTGAGGGGCTCGGGTACAATGAGCAGTTCTTC

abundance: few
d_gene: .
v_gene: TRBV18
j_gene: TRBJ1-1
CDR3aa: CASSLDRSNTEAFF
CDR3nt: TGTGCCAGCTCACTTGACAGATCGAACACTGAAGCTTTCTTT

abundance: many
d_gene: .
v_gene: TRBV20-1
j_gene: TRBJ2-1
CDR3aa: CSARELINEQFF
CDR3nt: TGCAGTGCTAGGGAGCTCATCAATGAGCAGTTCTTC

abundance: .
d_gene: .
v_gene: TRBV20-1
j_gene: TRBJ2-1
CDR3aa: CSARGPPSGCSYNEQFF
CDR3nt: TGCAGTGCTAGAGGCCCGCCTTCGGGCTGCTCCTACAATGAGCAGTTCTTC

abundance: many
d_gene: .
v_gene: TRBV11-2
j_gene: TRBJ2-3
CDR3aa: CASSPFSTDTQYF
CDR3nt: TGTGCCAGCAGCCCTTTTAGCACAGATACGCAGTATTTT

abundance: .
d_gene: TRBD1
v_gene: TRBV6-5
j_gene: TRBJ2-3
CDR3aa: CASSYSDRQGGGTDTQYF
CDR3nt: TGTGCCAGCAGTTACTCCGACCGACAGGGCGGTGGCACAGATACGCAGTATTTT

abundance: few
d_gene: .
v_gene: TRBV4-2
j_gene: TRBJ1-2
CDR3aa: CASSPDGPANYGYTF
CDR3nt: TGTGCCAGCAGTCCTGACGGACCAGCTAACTATGGCTACACCTTC

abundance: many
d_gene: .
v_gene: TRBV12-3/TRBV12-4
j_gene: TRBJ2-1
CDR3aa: CASSSHGPYRDEQFF
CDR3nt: TGTGCCAGCAGTTCGCACGGACCCTATAGGGATGAGCAGTTCTTC

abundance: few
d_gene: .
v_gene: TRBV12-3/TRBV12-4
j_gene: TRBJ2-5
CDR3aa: CASGHTRATFQETQYF
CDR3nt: TGTGCCAGCGGCCATACCAGGGCTACCTTCCAAGAGACCCAGTACTTC

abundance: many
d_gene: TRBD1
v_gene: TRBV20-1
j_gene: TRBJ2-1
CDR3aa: CRSSPQQGQDGVSSYNEQFF
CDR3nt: TGCAGGTCTTCACCTCAGCAGGGACAGGACGGGGTATCCTCCTACAATGAGCAGTTCTTC

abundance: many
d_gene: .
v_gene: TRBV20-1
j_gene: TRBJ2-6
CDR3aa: CSARGAPSGANVLTF
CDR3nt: TGCAGTGCTCGGGGAGCCCCTTCTGGGGCCAACGTCCTGACTTTC

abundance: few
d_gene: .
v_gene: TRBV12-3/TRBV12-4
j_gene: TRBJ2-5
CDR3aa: CASSPRWGIETQYF
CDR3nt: TGTGCCAGCAGCCCGAGATGGGGGATTGAGACCCAGTACTTC

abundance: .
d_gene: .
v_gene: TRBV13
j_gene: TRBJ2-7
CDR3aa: CASSFSGPLNEQYF
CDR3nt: TGTGCCAGCAGCTTCAGCGGGCCCCTTAACGAGCAGTACTTC

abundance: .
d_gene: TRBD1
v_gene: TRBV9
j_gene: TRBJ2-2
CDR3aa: CASSPNPTGGGAGELFF
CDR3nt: TGTGCCAGCAGCCCGAATCCCACAGGGGGAGGCGCCGGGGAGCTGTTTTTT

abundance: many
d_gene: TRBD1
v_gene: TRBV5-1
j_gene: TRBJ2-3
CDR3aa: CASRSGTGEDTQYF
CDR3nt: TGCGCCAGCAGATCCGGGACAGGAGAAGATACGCAGTATTTT

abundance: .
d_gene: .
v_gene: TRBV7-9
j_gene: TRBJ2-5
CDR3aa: CASSLRRDYQETQYF
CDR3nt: TGTGCCAGCAGCTTAAGGAGGGACTACCAAGAGACCCAGTACTTC

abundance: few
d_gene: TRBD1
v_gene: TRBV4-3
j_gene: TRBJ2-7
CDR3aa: CASSQAEFSGQGILYEQYF
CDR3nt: TGCGCCAGCAGCCAAGCGGAATTTTCGGGACAGGGAATTCTCTACGAGCAGTACTTC

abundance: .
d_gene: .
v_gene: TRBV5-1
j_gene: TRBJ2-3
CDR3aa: CASSLESPSDTQYF
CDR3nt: TGCGCCAGCAGCTTGGAATCCCCGTCAGATACGCAGTATTTT

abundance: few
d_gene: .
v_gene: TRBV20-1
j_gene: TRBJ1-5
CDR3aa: CSAQGQSYSNQPQHF
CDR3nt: TGCAGTGCTCAAGGACAGTCCTATAGCAATCAGCCCCAGCATTTT

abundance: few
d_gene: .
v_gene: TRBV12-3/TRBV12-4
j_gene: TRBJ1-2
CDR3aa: CASSLPRNYGYTF
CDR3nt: TGTGCCAGCAGTTTACCCCGTAACTATGGCTACACCTTC

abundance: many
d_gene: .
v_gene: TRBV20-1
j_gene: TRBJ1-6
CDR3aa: CSAREKRQPSYNSPLHF
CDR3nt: TGCAGTGCTAGGGAAAAGCGACAGCCTTCCTATAATTCACCCCTCCACTTT

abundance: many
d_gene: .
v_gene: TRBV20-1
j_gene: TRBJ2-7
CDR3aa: CSATFGGPLSYEQYF
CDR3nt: TGCAGTGCCACCTTCGGAGGTCCCCTCTCCTACGAGCAGTACTTC

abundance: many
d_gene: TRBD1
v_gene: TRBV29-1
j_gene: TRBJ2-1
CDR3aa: CSVNYRGRVEQFF
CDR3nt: TGCAGCGTTAATTACAGGGGGCGGGTTGAGCAGTTCTTC